The 10 T cell receptor beta chains in this list originate from one sample, sequenced in a study of T cell repertoires in aging, cancer and after chemotherapy. Rearranged V-D-J TRB sequences were amplified with a mixed TRB-A/B primer pool. TCRdb reprocessed the multiplex PCR reads with MiXCR, giving one entry per CDR3 protein. The sample holds about 9,400 distinct CDR3 sequences; just under 40% are singletons and the top ten take 3.5%. TCR beta rearrangements were amplified from peripheral blood genomic DNA. The specimen sequenced was blood. Receptor source: a human donor in good health.

This clonotype has only a few counts. The chain uses TRBV27 and TRBJ1-1, with 8 positions matching TRBD1. The CDR3 contains 13 residues. V trimming: 6 bases; J trimming: 1 base; junction bases outside the gene matches: 1. The germline CDR1 and CDR2 sequences are MNHEY and SMNVEV (reference sequence). The CDR3 bases are TGTGCCAGCAGGACAGGGGCGAACACTGAAGCTTTCTTT. This translates into CASRTGANTEAFF.

The chain employs TRBV27 and TRBJ2-7; D is ambiguous. Germline CDR1 MNHEY, CDR2 SMNVEV (reference sequence). The V gene lost 4 bases and the J gene lost 4 bases, with 14 bases spanning the gap. The CDR3 totals 14 residues. The CDR3, as DNA: TGTGCCAGCAGTTCAGGACCGATAGGGTACGAGCAGTACTTC. Residues: CASSSGPIGYEQYF.

A remark on this clonotype: The junction does not match germline at one end; this may be a read error. The J gene is TRBJ1-6, the V gene TRBV6-1; D not resolved. CDR3 size: 13 residues. Germline CDR1 MNHNS, CDR2 SASEGT. This CDR3 is CASSAESIGLGYF. For the CDR3, the DNA is TGTGCCAGCAGTGCGGAGTCGATAGGCCTCGGCTACTTT.

The chain employs TRBV18 and TRBJ1-2, with 8 bases lining up with TRBD1. Unmatched junction bases numbered 11, after V lost 3 bases and J lost 8 bases. Per the germline V gene, CDR1 is KGHSH and CDR2 is LQKENI. The CDR3 covers 15 residues. Here the CDR3 reads CASSPMDRVERGYTF. The CDR3 coding sequence is TGTGCCAGCTCACCGATGGACAGGGTGGAAAGGGGCTACACCTTC.

The rearrangement links TRBV18 to TRBJ1-2; D is perhaps TRBD1 (5 bases). The V gene lost 2 bases and the J gene lost 3 bases, with 19 bases spanning the gap. Germline loops: CDR1 KGHSH, CDR2 LQKENI. The CDR3 is 17 amino acids. CDR3 bases: TGTGCCAGCTCACCAAAAACCGGGACGCTACTAGACTATGGCTACACCTTC. Protein: CASSPKTGTLLDYGYTF. The complete variable domain, with remaining parts taken from reference TRBV18 and TRBJ1-2, reads NAGVMQNPRHLVRRRGQEARLRCSPMKGHSHVYWYRQLPEEGLKFMVYLQKENIIDESGMPKERFSAEFPKEGPSILRIQQVVRGDSAAYFCASSPKTGTLLDYGYTFGSGTRLTVV.

This clonotype has more than one count but fewer than ten. The rearrangement joins TRBV11-3 to TRBJ2-7; the match to TRBD1 covers 7 bases. J was trimmed by 2 bases and V by 3 bases; bases with no gene match: 4. The germline V gene has CDR1 SGHNT and CDR2 YENEEA. The CDR3 runs to 14 residues. CDR3 sequence reads: CASSFRGTAYEQYF. The CDR3 DNA follows: TGTGCCAGCAGCTTCAGGGGGACAGCCTACGAGCAGTACTTC.

This clonotype was observed a few times. The chain employs TRBV5-5 and TRBJ2-5; 12 bases match TRBD2. V dropped 0 bases and J dropped 1; count of bases not matched to a gene: 10. The CDR3 length is 19 residues. The germline CDR1 and CDR2 sequences are SGHKS and YYEKEE (reference sequence). CDR3 sequence reads: CASSLVGTSGFVVQETQYF. CDR3 nucleotide sequence: TGTGCCAGCAGCTTGGTAGGGACTAGCGGGTTCGTAGTCCAAGAGACCCAGTACTTC.

The chain carries TRBV12-3 or TRBV12-4 and TRBJ2-7; 7 bases are a match to TRBD1. This CDR3 contains 12 residues. The trim removed 10 bases at V and 3 bases at J, leaving 6 bases unmatched. The CDR3 sequence is CAIGTDIYEQYF. In DNA form, the CDR3 reads TGTGCCATTGGGACAGACATCTACGAGCAGTACTTC.

This chain links TRBV20-1 with TRBJ2-5; D possibly corresponds to TRBD2 (5 bases). The CDR3 totals 13 residues. In germline, CDR1 is DFQATT, CDR2 SNEGSKA (reference sequence). Deletions cut 1 base from V and 1 base from J, with 7 bases between. CDR3: CSARGSGQETQYF. CDR3 nucleotides: TGCAGTGCTAGAGGGAGCGGCCAAGAGACCCAGTACTTC.

The chain is built from TRBV20-1 and TRBJ2-7, with 14 positions matching TRBD2. The CDR3 runs to 15 residues. The V segment lost 2 bases and the J segment 7 bases; nucleotides outside the gene matches: 7. Germline V CDR1 and CDR2: DFQATT, SNEGSKA (reference sequence). The CDR3 DNA reads as TGCAGTGCTAGAAAACCCGGGACTAGCGGGAGTGAGCAGTACTTC. Translating gives CSARKPGTSGSEQYF.